These 26 T cell receptor beta chains came from one sample sequenced in a study of shared clonotypes between healthy human individuals (dated by TCRdb to about 2020). Receptor libraries were prepared by the immunoSEQ multiplex PCR assay. TCRdb mirrors the immuneACCESS table, restricted to in-frame sequences. Some clones are absent from its copies; in checked studies, under half trace to an unresolved V gene, and the reason for the others is unknown. The sample yields around 510,000 clones; roughly 79% were counted once. Around 12% of the sample belongs to the ten largest clones. Specimen: PBMCs. The source is a woman aged 40-49 years in good health. Some clones in this sample may be carry-over from other donors' samples.

The chain employs TRBV5-4 and TRBJ2-6; D perhaps matches TRBD2 (6 bases). The germline V and J ends were trimmed by 5 bases and 0 bases, with 21 bases remaining between them. CDR1 is SGHNT and CDR2 is YYREEE in the germline V gene (reference sequence). The CDR3 totals 19 residues. In DNA, the CDR3 is TGTGCCAGCAGATCGGAAGAGGTCGTGGGGGGCTCTGGGGCCAACGTCCTGACTTTC. Amino acid sequence: CASRSEEVVGGSGANVLTF.

This rearrangement joins TRBV28 to TRBJ2-5, with 7 bases identical to TRBD1. V trimming: 4 bases; J trimming: 3 bases; junction bases outside the gene matches: 14. CDR3 size: 17 residues. Germline loops: CDR1 MDHEN, CDR2 SYDVKM. This CDR3 is CASSWTSGPQGEETQYF. CDR3 DNA: TGTGCCAGCAGTTGGACATCGGGACCTCAGGGGGAAGAGACCCAGTACTTC.

The chain combines TRBV6-6 with TRBJ2-3; 7 bases match TRBD1. Losses at the gene ends were 4 bases for V and 1 base for J; bases not matched to a gene: 8. From germline, CDR1 is MNHNY and CDR2 SVGAGI (reference sequence). The CDR3 contains 16 residues. As DNA, the CDR3 is TGTGCCAGCAGTTTCCAGACAGGGCAGCGCACAGATACGCAGTATTTT. Translating it yields CASSFQTGQRTDTQYF.

This clone came up many times. Other DNA sequences within the sample encode an identical CDR3. The CDR3 sequence: CASSQDGTGDYGYTF. In DNA form, the CDR3 reads TGCGCCAGCAGCCAAGATGGGACAGGGGACTATGGCTACACCTTC. This chain uses TRBV4-3 with TRBJ1-2, with 10 nucleotides matching TRBD1. Germline values: CDR1 LGHNA, CDR2 YSLEER. The length of the CDR3 is 15 residues. V lost 0 bases and J lost 3; bases outside the gene matches: 1.

The chain couples TRBV27 to TRBJ2-7, with a tentative D call TRBD1 (6 bases). V gave up 11 bases and J gave up 2 bases, with 19 bases separating them. The V gene's germline CDR1 is MNHEY and CDR2 SMNVEV (reference sequence). The CDR3 is 14 residues long. In DNA form, the CDR3 reads TGTGCCTCCGGAAGACAGGCCGACCCCTACGAGCAGTACTTC. Protein product: CASGRQADPYEQYF.

The V and J genes are TRBV7-2 and TRBJ2-5, with TRBD2 identical over 8 bases. CDR3 size: 19 residues. Trimming cost V 1 base and J 5 bases; bases outside gene matches: 18. Germline CDR1 SGHTA, CDR2 FQGNSA. CDR3 loop: CASSLGVLAGIPFQETQYF. The CDR3, as DNA: TGTGCCAGCAGCTTAGGCGTCCTAGCGGGTATACCCTTCCAGGAGACCCAGTACTTC.

The chain is built from TRBV5-4 and TRBJ2-7; 12 positions match TRBD2. J lost 5 bases, V lost 4 bases, and 4 bases had no gene match. In germline, CDR1 is SGHNT, CDR2 YYREEE (reference sequence). CDR3 size: 14 residues. CDR3 coding DNA: TGTGCCAGCAGCGAGGGACTAGCGGGCAACGAGCAGTACTTC. Its translation: CASSEGLAGNEQYF.

The chain employs TRBV6-1 and TRBJ2-3, with TRBD1 identical over 7 bases. Trimming at V came to 9 bases and at J to 0 bases, leaving 6 bases not matched to a gene. The CDR3 totals 14 residues. The germline V gene has CDR1 MNHNS and CDR2 SASEGT. This chain's CDR3 is CASGTVVSTDTQYF. The CDR3 region has the DNA TGTGCCAGTGGGACAGTCGTTAGCACAGATACGCAGTATTTT.

The chain recombines TRBV9 with TRBJ2-3, with TRBD2 identical over 7 bases. Germline loops: CDR1 SGDLS, CDR2 YYNGEE. J lost 0 bases, V lost 2 bases, and 3 bases had no gene match. CDR3 length: 15 amino acids. The CDR3 DNA is TGTGCCAGCAGCGTTACTAGCGCCAGCACAGATACGCAGTATTTT. This sequence encodes CASSVTSASTDTQYF.

The chain is built from TRBV30 and TRBJ2-7, with D hard to call. Germline V lookup: CDR1 GTSNPN, CDR2 SVGIG (reference sequence). The CDR3 contains 14 residues. V was cut by 6 bases and J by 2 bases, with 17 bases left in between. The CDR3 loop is CACDRWQATYEQYF. In DNA form, the CDR3 reads TGTGCCTGCGACCGATGGCAGGCGACCTACGAGCAGTACTTC.

On this clone: It may be a read error: a sequence one base away is much more abundant. Other nucleotide sequences in the sample specify the same CDR3. This chain links TRBV10-3 with TRBJ1-3, with D perhaps matching TRBD1 (5 bases). CDR1 and CDR2 (germline): ENHRY, SYGVKD. The germline V and J ends were trimmed by 10 bases and 7 bases, with 23 bases remaining between them. This CDR3 region has 15 residues. The DNA of the CDR3 is TGTGCCACGCGAGACAACCCAGGGAGTGGGAACACCATATATTTT. Translating gives CATRDNPGSGNTIYF.

This chain links TRBV6-5 with TRBJ2-7; a weak D match, TRBD1 (6 bases). The CDR3 loop spans 14 amino acids. Trimming shortened V by 6 bases and J by 6 bases, and 18 bases separated the two germline ends. Germline V CDR1 and CDR2: MNHEY, SVGAGI. CDR3 region: CASSPTAGVGEQYF. The CDR3 DNA is TGTGCCAGCAGCCCAACCGCAGGGGTGGGCGAGCAGTACTTC.

The gene calls are TRBV6-1 and TRBJ2-7; D may match TRBD1 or TRBD2 (7 bases each). Germline CDR1 and CDR2: MNHNS and SASEGT. V gave up 2 bases and J gave up 7 bases, with 18 bases separating them. The CDR3 has 15 amino acids. The CDR3 DNA follows: TGTGCCAGCAGTGAAAGAGGCAGGGGGAGGGGTGAGCAGTACTTC. Encoded protein: CASSERGRGRGEQYF.

The chain uses TRBV12-5 and TRBJ2-1; TRBD2 matches 11 bases. Germline values: CDR1 LGHNT, CDR2 FRNRAP. Germline trimming cut 3 bases from V and 6 bases from J; bases unmatched to any gene: 10. The CDR3 covers 17 residues. The CDR3 reads CASGFSIAGGVSNEQFF. CDR3 DNA: TGTGCTAGTGGTTTTTCGATAGCGGGAGGGGTGTCCAATGAGCAGTTCTTC. The complete variable domain, with remaining parts taken from reference TRBV12-5 and TRBJ2-1, reads DARVTQTPRHKVTEMGQEVTMRCQPILGHNTVFWYRQTMMQGLELLAYFRNRAPLDDSGMPKDRFSAEMPDATLATLKIQPSEPRDSAVYFCASGFSIAGGVSNEQFFGPGTRLTVL.

This sequence joins TRBV7-2 and TRBJ2-7; D may be TRBD2 (5 bases). V lost 1 base and J lost 0, with 10 bases in between. This CDR3 region has 15 residues. Germline V gives CDR1 SGHTA, CDR2 FQGNSA. The CDR3 coding sequence is TGTGCCAGCAGCTTAGGCCTAGCTTTCTCCTACGAGCAGTACTTC. Protein: CASSLGLAFSYEQYF.

This chain links TRBV5-1 with TRBJ2-3, with a possible D match to TRBD2 (6 bases). V lost 7 bases and J 5 bases, leaving 17 bases between the germline ends. The germline CDR1 and CDR2 sequences are SGHRS and YFSETQ. This CDR3 region has 14 residues. The CDR3 protein is CASGLRGEVDTQYF. The CDR3 DNA reads TGCGCCAGCGGCCTGCGGGGAGAGGTAGATACGCAGTATTTT.

This clone has just one count. The chain has TRBV28 and TRBJ1-2; 9 nucleotides match TRBD1. Trimming removed 10 bases from V and 5 bases from J; junction bases left unmatched: 11. This CDR3 contains 14 residues. CDR1 MDHEN and CDR2 SYDVKM come from the germline V gene. For the CDR3, the DNA is TGTGCCATCGAACTGGGACAGGGAGGGTATGGCTACACCTTC. The encoded protein is CAIELGQGGYGYTF.

V is TRBV19 and J is TRBJ2-5; D unresolved. Trimming took off 8 bases at V and 5 bases at J, with 9 bases between the two ends. Germline V CDR1 and CDR2: LNHDA, SQIVND (reference sequence). The CDR3 covers 11 residues. CDR3 DNA: TGTGCCAGTTCCCCCGGTGAGACCCAGTACTTC. This codes for CASSPGETQYF.

The chain is built from TRBV4-1 and TRBJ2-1; TRBD2 is a possible D gene (7 bases). In germline, CDR1 is MGHRA, CDR2 YSYEKL. V was clipped by 2 bases and J by 4 bases, with 9 bases between them. CDR3 length: 14 amino acids. The DNA for the CDR3 is TGCGCCAGCAGCCAAAGGGGGGGATACAATGAGCAGTTCTTC. Amino acids: CASSQRGGYNEQFF.

The sample holds a few counts of this clone. J is TRBJ2-5 and V is TRBV5-6, with D perhaps TRBD1 (8 bases). The CDR3 is 17 residues long. The germline V and J ends were trimmed by 0 bases and 3 bases, with 18 bases remaining between them. From germline, CDR1 is SGHDT and CDR2 YYEEEE. The CDR3 DNA follows: TGTGCCAGCAGCTTGGCACAGGGGGGGGAGGGGGAAGAGACCCAGTACTTC. This translates into CASSLAQGGEGEETQYF. The entire variable domain, with the rest obtained from reference TRBV5-6 and TRBJ2-5, is as follows: DAGVTQSPTHLIKTRGQQVTLRCSPKSGHDTVSWYQQALGQGPQFIFQYYEEEERQRGNFPDRFSGHQFPNYSSELNVNALLLGDSALYLCASSLAQGGEGEETQYFGPGTRLLVL.

The chain has TRBV2 and TRBJ1-2; the D is unclear. The CDR3 consists of 14 residues. Between the trimmed V and J ends, which lost 3 bases and 6 bases, there was a span of 14 bases. Germline CDR1 and CDR2: SNHLY and FYNNEI. This CDR3 reads CASSDRGSLHGYTF. DNA of the CDR3: TGTGCCAGCAGTGATAGAGGGTCTCTCCATGGCTACACCTTC.

This CDR3 reads CASSLVRGTRNEQFF. As DNA, the CDR3 is TGTGCCAGCAGCTTAGTGCGGGGGACTCGCAATGAGCAGTTCTTC. V is TRBV7-8 and J is TRBJ2-1; 7 positions agree with TRBD2. The germline V gene has CDR1 SGHVS and CDR2 FQNEAQ. This CDR3 is 15 amino acids long. The trim removed 1 base at V and 6 bases at J, leaving 6 bases unmatched.

This sequence joins TRBV29-1 and TRBJ2-7; D remains unclear. The CDR3 spans 13 residues. The germline V gene has CDR1 SQVTM and CDR2 ANQGSEA. V lost 4 bases and J lost 0, with 10 bases in between. The CDR3 DNA follows: TGCAGCGTTGCGCCCCCAAGCTCCTACGAGCAGTACTTC. This translates into CSVAPPSSYEQYF.

Points on this clone: It may be a read error: a sequence one base away is much more abundant. This same CDR3 is encoded by further DNA sequences in the sample. The chain joins TRBV30 to TRBJ1-4; D not certain. In germline, CDR1 is GTSNPN, CDR2 SVGIG (reference sequence). CDR3 length equals 14 residues. The CDR3 DNA reads as TGTGCCTGGAGTGTACTACAGTCTAATGAGAAACTGTTTTTT. As protein: CAWSVLQSNEKLFF.

The chain links TRBV28 to TRBJ2-1; TRBD1 is a possible D gene (6 bases). The germline V gene has CDR1 MDHEN and CDR2 SYDVKM. The length of the CDR3 is 14 residues. V lost 7 bases to trimming and J lost 8 bases, with 18 bases between them. The CDR3 bases are TGTGCCAGCACCCCTCTGGGGGCGTACGATGAGCAGTTCTTC. Its protein product is CASTPLGAYDEQFF.

The V call is TRBV7-9, the J call TRBJ2-1; 9 bases match TRBD2. The J segment lost 6 bases and the V segment lost 5 bases, leaving 14 bases of the junction unmatched. CDR3 length: 17 residues. Per germline, CDR1 SEHNR and CDR2 FQNEAQ (reference sequence). CDR3 DNA: TGTGCCAGCAGCCCACCCCGGGGGGCGGGAGGGCCCAATGAGCAGTTCTTC. It translates to CASSPPRGAGGPNEQFF.